The next 27 T cell receptor beta chains were all read from a single sample in a study of T cell responses to AZD1222 COVID-19 vaccine. TCRdb keeps only in-frame clones here, not all; method: immunoSEQ multiplex PCR. Here the sample spans 75,000 or so clones, less than 95% being singletons. The sequencing here drew on peripheral blood, taken 28 days after the second AZD1222 dose. Every receptor here comes from an adult who received the AZD1222 COVID-19 vaccine.

This rearrangement joins TRBV19 to TRBJ2-7, with 11 bases identical to TRBD2. Germline V lookup: CDR1 LNHDA, CDR2 SQIVND (reference sequence). V was clipped by 5 bases and J by 6 bases; unmatched bases: 6. This CDR3 has 14 residues. CDR3 region: CASSFSGRASEQYF. The CDR3 DNA sequence: TGTGCCAGTAGTTTTAGCGGGAGGGCCTCCGAGCAGTACTTC.

V gene TRBV6-5 combines with J gene TRBJ2-1, with a tentative D call TRBD2 (5 bases). V lost 6 bases and J 8 bases, leaving 11 bases between the germline ends. The CDR3 consists of 12 residues. Looked up from germline, CDR1 is MNHEY and CDR2 is SVGAGI. The chain's CDR3 is CASRYGVDEQFF. Written as DNA, the CDR3 is TGTGCCAGCAGATACGGGGTCGATGAGCAGTTCTTC.

Written as DNA, the CDR3 is TGTGCCAGCAGCCCACCGGCTTTGCGGGAGTCGACCTACGAGCAGTACTTC. Protein sequence: CASSPPALRESTYEQYF. V usage is TRBV9 and J usage is TRBJ2-7; 7 bases match TRBD2. Germline V gene sequence: CDR1 SGDLS, CDR2 YYNGEE. V lost 4 bases and J lost 2; bases outside the gene matches: 15. The CDR3 has 17 residues.

As DNA, the CDR3 is TGTGCCAGCAGCTTAAGAAGACGGGGGGACTACGAGCAGTACTTC. The encoded protein is CASSLRRRGDYEQYF. The chain combines TRBV7-2 with TRBJ2-7, with TRBD2 matching over 7 bases. The CDR3 sequence is 15 residues long. V shed 2 bases and J 3 bases; nucleotides not matched to a gene: 7. From germline, CDR1 is SGHTA and CDR2 FQGNSA.

The chain employs TRBV24-1 and TRBJ2-1; 14 nucleotides line up with TRBD2. Germline V CDR1 and CDR2: KGHDR, SFDVKD. The CDR3 length is 17 residues. V shed 5 bases and J 9 bases; nucleotides not matched to a gene: 11. The CDR3 here is CATSASTGTSGSIEQFF. CDR3 bases: TGTGCCACCAGTGCTTCTACCGGGACTAGCGGGAGTATTGAGCAGTTCTTC.

The chain has TRBV10-3 and TRBJ2-5; D not certain. CDR1 and CDR2 from the germline V gene are ENHRY and SYGVKD. This CDR3 contains 13 residues. Trimming removed 3 bases at V and 4 bases at J, with 9 bases between. The CDR3 DNA sequence: TGTGCCATCAGTGAAGACACGGGAGAGACCCAGTACTTC. This codes for CAISEDTGETQYF.

This clone was found once. This sequence joins TRBV10-2 and TRBJ2-7, with 10 positions matching TRBD1. The V gene's germline CDR1 is WSHSY and CDR2 SAAADI. The ends lost 8 bases at V and 3 bases at J; junction bases unmatched: 13. The CDR3 consists of 16 residues. CDR3 residues: CASGGFPGQGIYEQYF. CDR3 in DNA: TGCGCCAGCGGGGGATTTCCGGGACAGGGGATCTACGAGCAGTACTTC.

The chain couples TRBV10-3 to TRBJ2-2; 11 bases are shared with TRBD2. Germline V CDR1 and CDR2: ENHRY, SYGVKD. Trimming cost V 3 bases and J 6 bases; bases outside gene matches: 12. The CDR3 sequence is 18 residues long. This chain's CDR3 is CAISDHDTSGGMSGELFF. CDR3 nucleotides: TGTGCCATCAGTGACCACGATACTAGCGGGGGAATGTCCGGGGAGCTGTTTTTT.

The chain combines TRBV19 with TRBJ1-6, with a tentative D call TRBD1 (6 bases). The V gene lost 5 bases and the J gene lost 10 bases, with 15 bases spanning the gap. This CDR3 contains 14 residues. Germline-derived CDR1 and CDR2 are LNHDA and SQIVND (reference sequence). For the CDR3, the DNA is TGTGCCAGTAGTGTACTCGGGACAAGCTCACCCCTCCACTTT. This gives the protein CASSVLGTSSPLHF.

The genes are TRBV2 and TRBJ2-3, with 7 positions matching TRBD2. The CDR3 sequence is 13 residues long. Germline assignment: CDR1 SNHLY and CDR2 FYNNEI. The J segment lost 5 bases and the V segment lost 4 bases, leaving 3 bases of the junction unmatched. CDR3 protein: CASSGVAGDTQYF. CDR3 sequence (DNA): TGTGCCAGCAGTGGGGTAGCGGGAGATACGCAGTATTTT.

The chain couples TRBV18 to TRBJ1-1; D unclear. CDR1 and CDR2 (germline): KGHSH, LQKENI. V was pared by 1 base and J by 8 bases, with 8 bases between. This CDR3 is 12 amino acids long. The CDR3 protein is CASSPLRGEAFF. CDR3 coding DNA: TGTGCCAGCTCACCACTTAGAGGGGAAGCTTTCTTT.

The CDR3: CASSSRGYSEAFF. The CDR3 DNA sequence: TGTGCCAGCAGCTCAAGAGGGTATTCTGAAGCTTTCTTT. This sequence joins TRBV12-3 or TRBV12-4 and TRBJ1-1; D gene unclear. The CDR3 is made up of 13 amino acids. The V and J ends lost 6 bases and 6 bases respectively, with 14 bases between them.

The sample holds one count of this clone. The chain has TRBV27 and TRBJ2-1; the D gene could be TRBD1 or TRBD2 (5 bases each). Trimming removed 5 bases from V and 3 bases from J, with 11 bases in between. Germline CDR1 reads MNHEY; CDR2 reads SMNVEV (reference sequence). The CDR3 sequence is 14 residues long. DNA for the CDR3: TGTGCCAGCAGTGGGACCTCTGACTACAATGAGCAGTTCTTC. Amino acids: CASSGTSDYNEQFF.

The chain couples TRBV18 to TRBJ2-5; D is possibly TRBD2 (7 bases). Per germline, CDR1 KGHSH and CDR2 LQKENI. This CDR3 spans 14 amino acids. Trimming removed 5 bases from V and 2 bases from J, with 12 bases in between. CDR3 loop: CASSEGGLQETQYF. CDR3 nucleotide sequence: TGTGCCAGCTCAGAGGGGGGACTACAAGAGACCCAGTACTTC.

A single count supports this clone. The chain joins TRBV27 to TRBJ1-5; TRBD1 aligns across 7 bases. The germline gives CDR1 MNHEY, CDR2 SMNVEV (reference sequence). The V gene end was trimmed by 3 bases and the J gene end by 7 bases; junction bases not matched to a gene: 9. The CDR3 consists of 15 residues. This CDR3 is CASSFSGRGLQPQHF. The CDR3 nucleotides read TGTGCCAGCAGTTTTTCAGGAAGGGGGCTGCAGCCCCAGCATTTT.

V usage is TRBV28 and J usage is TRBJ2-7, with D tentatively TRBD2 (5 bases). The V and J ends lost 5 bases and 3 bases respectively, with 17 bases between them. CDR3 length equals 15 residues. Germline assignment: CDR1 MDHEN and CDR2 SYDVKM. The CDR3: CASSPLALSDYEQYF. The CDR3, as DNA: TGTGCCAGCAGTCCCCTAGCTCTATCGGACTACGAGCAGTACTTC.

V gene TRBV9 combines with J gene TRBJ2-1, with no clear D. Germline V gene sequence: CDR1 SGDLS, CDR2 YYNGEE. V gave up 3 bases and J gave up 3 bases, with 10 bases separating them. This CDR3 has 14 amino acids. CDR3 bases: TGTGCCAGCAGCGACCCCCACTTCTACAATGAGCAGTTCTTC. Encoded protein: CASSDPHFYNEQFF.

The chain links TRBV2 to TRBJ1-5, with D uncertain. CDR3 size: 15 residues. Trimming removed 0 bases from V and 4 bases from J, with 10 bases in between. Per the germline V gene, CDR1 is SNHLY and CDR2 is FYNNEI. CDR3 nucleotide sequence: TGTGCCAGCAGTGAAGCGCGAGCGGTAAATCAGCCCCAGCATTTT. Encoded protein: CASSEARAVNQPQHF.

The chain has TRBV27 and TRBJ2-1; 8 positions match TRBD1. Germline CDR1 is MNHEY and CDR2 is SMNVEV (reference sequence). V dropped 5 bases and J dropped 0; count of bases not matched to a gene: 6. CDR3 length: 16 residues. The CDR3 DNA sequence: TGTGCCAGCAGTGGACGGGACAGGAGCTCCTACAATGAGCAGTTCTTC. This gives the protein CASSGRDRSSYNEQFF.

The chain recombines TRBV28 with TRBJ1-5; D not resolved. The CDR3 length is 15 residues. CDR1 is MDHEN, CDR2 SYDVKM, per germline. V lost 1 base to trimming and J lost 2 bases, with 9 bases between them. This CDR3 is CASSLSAVGNQPQHF. The CDR3 DNA is TGTGCCAGCAGTTTATCCGCTGTGGGCAATCAGCCCCAGCATTTT.

The chain has TRBV29-1 and TRBJ2-3; no definite D call. Trimming shortened V by 0 bases and J by 2 bases, and 3 bases separated the two germline ends. Germline V gene sequence: CDR1 SQVTM, CDR2 ANQGSEA. CDR3 length: 12 amino acids. The CDR3 coding sequence is TGCAGCGTTGAAGATCCCACAGATACGCAGTATTTT. This encodes CSVEDPTDTQYF.

The chain recombines TRBV27 with TRBJ2-7, with 10 bases identical to TRBD2. Germline CDR1 reads MNHEY; CDR2 reads SMNVEV (reference sequence). With 2 bases clipped from V and 7 bases from J, the junction kept 8 bases outside the gene matches. The CDR3 spans 15 residues. The DNA of the CDR3 is TGTGCCAGCAGTTTAGAAGCGGGAGGGCCGGGTGAGCAGTACTTC. It codes for CASSLEAGGPGEQYF.

CDR3: CASSVSWDRGKPPLHF. The CDR3 region has the DNA TGTGCCAGCAGCGTATCCTGGGACAGGGGAAAGCCACCCCTCCACTTT. The chain recombines TRBV28 with TRBJ1-6, with 10 positions matching TRBD1. CDR3 size: 16 residues. With 6 bases clipped from V and 11 bases from J, the junction kept 13 bases outside the gene matches. The germline CDR1 and CDR2 sequences are MDHEN and SYDVKM.

The chain employs TRBV28 and TRBJ1-1, with TRBD1 matching 9 bases. The length of the CDR3 is 14 residues. V dropped 6 bases and J dropped 8; count of bases not matched to a gene: 10. Germline V gene sequence: CDR1 MDHEN, CDR2 SYDVKM. This chain's CDR3 is CASRRTGEPREAFF. CDR3 sequence (DNA): TGTGCCAGCAGAAGGACAGGGGAACCCCGCGAAGCTTTCTTT.

This chain links TRBV28 with TRBJ1-3; 8 positions agree with TRBD1. Per germline, CDR1 MDHEN and CDR2 SYDVKM. This CDR3 spans 15 amino acids. Losses at the gene ends were 9 bases for V and 1 base for J; bases not matched to a gene: 8. The CDR3 loop is CASGDRTISGNTIYF. CDR3 bases: TGTGCCAGTGGGGACAGGACCATATCTGGAAACACCATATATTTT.

The rearrangement joins TRBV28 to TRBJ2-2; TRBD2 matches at 13 bases. CDR1 is MDHEN and CDR2 is SYDVKM in the germline V gene. The CDR3 consists of 17 residues. With 5 bases clipped from V and 5 bases from J, the junction kept 8 bases outside the gene matches. The CDR3 bases are TGTGCCAGCAGTGCCCCGGGACTAGCGGGACGAACCGGGGAGCTGTTTTTT. Encoded protein: CASSAPGLAGRTGELFF.

The chain links TRBV6-5 to TRBJ2-7; 9 bases match TRBD2. Germline CDR1 is MNHEY and CDR2 is SVGAGI. The V gene end was trimmed by 10 bases and the J gene end by 4 bases; junction bases not matched to a gene: 11. The CDR3 is 14 residues long. CDR3 nucleotides: TGTGCCACCACCTTGACTAGCGGTGAATACGAGCAGTACTTC. This sequence encodes CATTLTSGEYEQYF.